This TCR beta chain is from a study of molecular identifiers for immune sequencing clone quantification. General observations from the study: Barcode sharing among identical TCR molecules could make large clones appear smaller.

This clonotype showed up just a few times. Its antigen is unknown. Germline assignment: CDR1 SGDLS and CDR2 YYNGEE. V was clipped by 4 bases and J by 0 bases, with 7 bases between them. The CDR3 loop spans 14 amino acids. TCRdb redid the calling of the PCR reads with MiXCR, one entry per CDR3 protein. Of approximately 500,000 distinct CDR3 sequences in the sample, roughly 25% were seen once. Specimen: naive CD8+ T cells from blood, with Jurkat cell RNA spiked in. This sample's subset: FACS-sorted CD8+CD4-CCR7+CD45RA+ naive T cells. This TCR was sampled from a human donor in good health. Some libraries in this study had Jurkat cell RNA spiked in. V is TRBV9 and J is TRBJ2-2; D is unresolved. The CDR3 region is CASSPRSNTGELFF. The CDR3 nucleotides read TGTGCCAGCAGCCCCCGTTCGAACACCGGGGAGCTGTTTTTT.